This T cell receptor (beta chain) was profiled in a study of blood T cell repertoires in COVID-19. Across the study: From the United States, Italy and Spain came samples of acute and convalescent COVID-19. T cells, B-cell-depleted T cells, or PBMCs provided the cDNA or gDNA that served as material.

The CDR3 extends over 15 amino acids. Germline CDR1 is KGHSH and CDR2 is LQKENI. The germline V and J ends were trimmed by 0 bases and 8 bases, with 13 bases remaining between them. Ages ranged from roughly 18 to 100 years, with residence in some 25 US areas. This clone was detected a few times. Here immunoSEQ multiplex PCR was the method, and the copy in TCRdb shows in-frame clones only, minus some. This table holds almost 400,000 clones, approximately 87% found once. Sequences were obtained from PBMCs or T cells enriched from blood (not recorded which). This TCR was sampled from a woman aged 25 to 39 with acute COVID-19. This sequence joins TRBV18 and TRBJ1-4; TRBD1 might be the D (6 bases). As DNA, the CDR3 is TGTGCCAGCTCACCACCGGACAGCCTTGGCGAAAAACTGTTTTTT. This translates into CASSPPDSLGEKLFF.